These 18 T cell receptor beta chains came from one sample sequenced in a study of follicular helper T cells after annual influenza vaccination. TCRdb's table, derived via immunoSEQ multiplex PCR, lists solely in-frame clones and lacks some. Counted here are fewer than 8,000 clones, around 85% occurring once; the ten biggest clones make up about 0.53%. Time point: 2015-2016 season, 7 days after influenza vaccination. Sequenced material: CXCR5- memory CD4+ T cells sorted from blood, taken 7 days after influenza vaccination. These receptors came from an adult who received the influenza vaccine.

Turning to this clone: Other DNA sequences in the sample encode the same CDR3. The chain joins TRBV7-2 to TRBJ2-6; D not resolved. The germline gives CDR1 SGHTA, CDR2 FQGNSA. CDR3 length: 13 residues. V was pared by 3 bases and J by 3 bases, with 3 bases between. CDR3 in DNA: TGTGCCAGCAGCTTTTTTGGGGCCAACGTCCTGACTTTC. Protein sequence: CASSFFGANVLTF.

The CDR3 DNA sequence: TGCGCCAGCAGCTCGCCGGGACAGGGCGGTATTTCGTTCTTT. This codes for CASSSPGQGGISFF. The chain couples TRBV5-1 to TRBJ1-1; TRBD1 agrees at 9 bases. J gave up 14 bases and V 3 bases, and 14 bases lay outside the gene matches. The CDR3 extends over 14 amino acids. Germline V gene lookup returns CDR1 SGHRS and CDR2 YFSETQ.

The rearrangement uses TRBV19 and TRBJ2-1; 12 bases align to TRBD2. CDR3 length equals 16 residues. Germline loops: CDR1 LNHDA, CDR2 SQIVND (reference sequence). The ends lost 7 bases at V and 4 bases at J; junction bases unmatched: 8. The CDR3 DNA reads as TGTGCCAGTACTCAACTAGCGGGGGGAAAGTACAATGAGCAGTTCTTC. Protein sequence: CASTQLAGGKYNEQFF.

This chain joins TRBV2 and TRBJ1-1; 7 bases agree with TRBD1. The CDR3 sequence is 12 residues long. The V and J ends lost 9 bases and 14 bases, in that order; junction bases with no gene match: 15. CDR1 and CDR2 from the germline V gene are SNHLY and FYNNEI. CDR3 region: CASDRDRKSGFF. CDR3 DNA: TGTGCCAGTGATAGGGACAGAAAGAGTGGGTTCTTT. The full variable domain, completed using reference TRBV2 and TRBJ1-1, is EPEVTQTPSHQVTQMGQEVILRCVPISNHLYFYWYRQILGQKVEFLVSFYNNEISEKSEIFDDQFSVERPDGSNFTLKIRSTKLEDSAMYFCASDRDRKSGFFGQGTRLTVV.

This chain joins TRBV7-2 and TRBJ2-3, with D unclear. The germline V gene encodes CDR1 SGHTA and CDR2 FQGNSA. The CDR3 spans 13 residues. V gave up 2 bases and J gave up 7 bases, with 10 bases separating them. The CDR3 protein is CASSLSTTHTQYF. The CDR3, as DNA: TGTGCCAGCAGCTTATCCACCACCCATACGCAGTATTTT.

The chain recombines TRBV18 with TRBJ2-5; D unresolved. This CDR3 is 15 amino acids long. V shed 3 bases and J shed 1 base, with 12 bases lying between them. From germline, CDR1 is KGHSH and CDR2 LQKENI. CDR3 bases: TGTGCCAGCTCACCCAGGAGCCAGACCCAAGAGACCCAGTACTTC. The encoded protein is CASSPRSQTQETQYF.

This rearrangement joins TRBV7-2 to TRBJ1-5; D not resolved. The V and J ends lost 1 base and 0 bases respectively, with 7 bases between them. The CDR3 is 15 residues long. CDR1 and CDR2 from the germline V gene are SGHTA and FQGNSA. CDR3 residues: CASSLVPVSNQPQHF. The CDR3 region has the DNA TGTGCCAGCAGCTTAGTGCCAGTTAGCAATCAGCCCCAGCATTTT.

The chain has TRBV5-6 and TRBJ1-5; no reliable D call. The CDR3 consists of 14 residues. The germline CDR1 and CDR2 sequences are SGHDT and YYEEEE. The ends were cut back, 1 base at V and 3 bases at J, with 8 bases in the middle. The chain's CDR3 is CASSLFSDNQPQHF. CDR3 DNA sequence: TGTGCCAGCAGCTTGTTTTCGGACAATCAGCCCCAGCATTTT.

The V call is TRBV5-1, the J call TRBJ1-6; D is unresolved. CDR3 length: 15 amino acids. Germline-derived CDR1 and CDR2 are SGHRS and YFSETQ. Trimming left V 0 bases short and J 5 bases short, with 9 bases between. In DNA form, the CDR3 reads TGCGCCAGCAGCTTGGCCTACGGGGATAATTCACCCCTCCACTTT. Its protein product is CASSLAYGDNSPLHF.

This clone was counted only a few times. The rearrangement uses TRBV5-6 and TRBJ1-2; D unclear. V gave up 4 bases and J gave up 3 bases, with 10 bases separating them. Germline-derived CDR1 and CDR2 are SGHDT and YYEEEE. The CDR3 extends over 13 amino acids. This CDR3 is CASSPAAHYGYTF. The CDR3 nucleotides are TGTGCCAGCAGCCCTGCCGCGCACTATGGCTACACCTTC.

V is TRBV2 and J is TRBJ1-4; possible D gene TRBD1, 6 bases. Germline loops: CDR1 SNHLY, CDR2 FYNNEI. This CDR3 is built from 15 residues. V shed 5 bases and J shed 5 bases, with 15 bases lying between them. Here the CDR3 reads CASSFRTDHNEKLFF. CDR3 DNA sequence: TGTGCCAGCAGTTTTAGGACAGACCACAATGAAAAACTGTTTTTT.

This clone was counted a few times. The chain has TRBV7-3 and TRBJ1-5; unclear D gene. V gave up 5 bases and J gave up 2 bases, with 7 bases separating them. This CDR3 has 13 amino acids. CDR1 and CDR2 from the germline V gene are SGHTA and FQGTGA. Here the CDR3 reads CASSKDRNQPQHF. In DNA form, the CDR3 reads TGTGCCAGCAGCAAGGACCGCAATCAGCCCCAGCATTTT.

CDR3 DNA: TGTGCCAGCAGCCCCACCGGGACAGGATTAGGGACCCAGTACTTC. Its translation: CASSPTGTGLGTQYF. V usage is TRBV7-9 and J usage is TRBJ2-5; 8 positions match TRBD1. After removal of 5 bases from V and 7 bases from J, the junction contained 12 bases not matched to a gene. Per the germline V gene, CDR1 is SEHNR and CDR2 is FQNEAQ (reference sequence). CDR3 length: 15 residues.

The chain recombines TRBV7-8 with TRBJ2-7; 9 bases match TRBD1. The V and J ends lost 5 bases and 3 bases, in that order; junction bases with no gene match: 8. Per germline, CDR1 SGHVS and CDR2 FQNEAQ. The CDR3 has 15 amino acids. CDR3 DNA sequence: TGTGCCAGCAGCCCAACGACAGGGGGGAACTACGAGCAGTACTTC. It specifies CASSPTTGGNYEQYF.

The chain uses TRBV29-1 and TRBJ2-5; 7 bases align to TRBD1. The CDR3 has 13 residues. Per the germline V gene, CDR1 is SQVTM and CDR2 is ANQGSEA. The V and J ends lost 4 bases and 11 bases, in that order; junction bases with no gene match: 13. Written as DNA, the CDR3 is TGCAGCGTTGCCCAAGGGGGCGCGATTACGCAGTACTTC. As protein: CSVAQGGAITQYF. Full variable domain (rest looked up from reference TRBV29-1 and TRBJ2-5): SAVISQKPSRDICQRGTSLTIQCQVDSQVTMMFWYRQQPGQSLTLIATANQGSEATYESGFVIDKFPISRPNLTFSTLTVSNMSPEDSSIYLCSVAQGGAITQYFGPGTRLLVL.

The chain carries TRBV5-1 and TRBJ2-5; D gene uncertain. The V and J ends lost 2 bases and 1 base respectively, with 12 bases between them. Germline V lookup: CDR1 SGHRS, CDR2 YFSETQ. This CDR3 region has 15 residues. The CDR3 is CASSLRGTVQETQYF. The CDR3 bases are TGCGCCAGCAGCTTACGAGGTACCGTCCAAGAGACCCAGTACTTC.

The chain has TRBV27 and TRBJ1-2; possible D gene TRBD1, 6 bases. V lost 6 bases and J 4 bases, leaving 15 bases between the germline ends. Germline CDR1 reads MNHEY; CDR2 reads SMNVEV (reference sequence). The CDR3 has 14 residues. The chain's CDR3 is CASRAMGGGYGYTF. The CDR3 DNA follows: TGTGCCAGCAGGGCCATGGGGGGCGGCTATGGCTACACCTTC.

This chain uses TRBV2 with TRBJ1-2, with 7 positions matching TRBD1. V gave up 11 bases and J gave up 9 bases; unmatched junction bases: 12. The germline gives CDR1 SNHLY, CDR2 FYNNEI. The CDR3 totals 12 residues. Here the CDR3 DNA reads TGTGCCGGAAGACAGGGTCCGATTAGCTACACCTTC. This gives the protein CAGRQGPISYTF. Drawing the rest from reference TRBV2 and TRBJ1-2, the complete variable domain is EPEVTQTPSHQVTQMGQEVILRCVPISNHLYFYWYRQILGQKVEFLVSFYNNEISEKSEIFDDQFSVERPDGSNFTLKIRSTKLEDSAMYFCAGRQGPISYTFGSGTRLTVV.